This TCR beta chain was captured in a study of technical replicates of blood from a few donors. Sequencing used immunoSEQ multiplex PCR; TCRdb keeps in-frame clones, though not all of them. Of tens of thousands of clones detected, approximately 95% appear once; the ten largest clones hold roughly 0.35%. The CDR3 is 14 amino acids. Germline V gene data show CDR1 as MNHNS and CDR2 as SASEGT. The V gene end was trimmed by 7 bases and the J gene end by 7 bases; junction bases not matched to a gene: 13. The receptor was derived from a human donor in good health. Sequenced material: T cells isolated from PBMCs. The chain links TRBV6-1 to TRBJ2-7; TRBD1 aligns across 7 bases. CDR3 sequence: CASTRQGSSGEQYF. CDR3 DNA sequence: TGTGCCAGCACCCGACAGGGCTCCTCGGGGGAGCAGTACTTC.